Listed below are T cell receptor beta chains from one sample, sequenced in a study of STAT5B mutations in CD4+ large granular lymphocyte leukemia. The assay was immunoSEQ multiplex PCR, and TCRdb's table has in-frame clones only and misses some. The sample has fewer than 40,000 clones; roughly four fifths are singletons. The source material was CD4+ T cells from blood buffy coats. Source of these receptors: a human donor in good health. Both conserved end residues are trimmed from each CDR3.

cdr3_aa: ASSAPGGYT
j_call: TRBJ1-2
v_call: TRBV9

cdr3_aa: AWSGGTSGPSTDTQY
j_call: TRBJ2-3
v_call: TRBV30

cdr3_aa: ASSLNSNQPQH
j_call: TRBJ1-5
v_call: TRBV6-5

cdr3_aa: ASSIATGAGNTIY
j_call: TRBJ1-3
v_call: TRBV19

cdr3_aa: ASSLGASYNTEAF
j_call: TRBJ1-1
v_call: TRBV7-2

cdr3_aa: ASSARVAGTKETQY
j_call: TRBJ2-5
v_call: TRBV2

cdr3_aa: ASARGDLIGYT
j_call: TRBJ1-2
v_call: TRBV19

cdr3_aa: ASRRESPVDTEAF
j_call: TRBJ1-1
v_call: TRBV6-5

cdr3_aa: ASSPGGRGTEAF
j_call: TRBJ1-1
v_call: TRBV6-5

cdr3_aa: ASSPGEVNGYT
j_call: TRBJ1-2
v_call: TRBV18

cdr3_aa: AWSGQTYEQY
j_call: TRBJ2-7
v_call: TRBV30

cdr3_aa: ASSSPPGRNTEAF
j_call: TRBJ1-1
v_call: TRBV6-6

cdr3_aa: ASSLGRWGKGYGYT
j_call: TRBJ1-2
v_call: TRBV5-1

cdr3_aa: ASRQGSTGELF
j_call: TRBJ2-2
v_call: TRBV19

cdr3_aa: ASSLDRWNTEAF
j_call: TRBJ1-1
v_call: TRBV27

cdr3_aa: AIRGGPSTDTQY
j_call: TRBJ2-3
v_call: TRBV10-3

cdr3_aa: ASSKTSGGTDTQY
j_call: TRBJ2-3
v_call: TRBV9

cdr3_aa: ASSSLRESGVSNQPQH
j_call: TRBJ1-5
v_call: TRBV18